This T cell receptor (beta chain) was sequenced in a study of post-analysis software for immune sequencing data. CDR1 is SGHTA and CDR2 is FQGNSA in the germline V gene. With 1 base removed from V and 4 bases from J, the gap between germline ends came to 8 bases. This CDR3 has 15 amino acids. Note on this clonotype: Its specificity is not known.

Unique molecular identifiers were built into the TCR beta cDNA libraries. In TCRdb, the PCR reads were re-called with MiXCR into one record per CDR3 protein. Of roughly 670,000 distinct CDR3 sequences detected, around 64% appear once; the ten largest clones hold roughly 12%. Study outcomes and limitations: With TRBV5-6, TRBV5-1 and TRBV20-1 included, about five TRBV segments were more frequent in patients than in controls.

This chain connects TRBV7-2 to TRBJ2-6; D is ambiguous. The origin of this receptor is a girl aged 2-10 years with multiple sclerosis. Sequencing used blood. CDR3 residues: CASSLDPIGANVLTF. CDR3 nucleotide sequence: TGTGCCAGCAGCTTAGATCCCATAGGGGCCAACGTCCTGACTTTC.